Following are 11 T cell receptor beta chains from one sample sequenced in a study of blood T cell repertoires in COVID-19. Sequencing was performed with immunoSEQ multiplex PCR; in TCRdb, only in-frame clones are kept and a portion is missing. There are some 200,000 clones in the sample; more than 75% occur only once, and approximately 2.6% lies in the top ten. Sample: peripheral blood. These receptors originate from a man aged 50-59 years who had recovered from COVID-19.

The chain has TRBV7-2 and TRBJ2-5, with 12 bases that match TRBD2. Germline V gene sequence: CDR1 SGHTA, CDR2 FQGNSA. The CDR3 contains 17 residues. The junction had 5 bases not matched to a gene; V was cut back by 0 bases and J by 3 bases. The CDR3 DNA sequence: TGTGCCAGCAGCTTAGCGCGGACTAGCGGGGATAAAGAGACCCAGTACTTC. The encoded protein is CASSLARTSGDKETQYF.

The chain carries TRBV4-1 and TRBJ1-5, with 7 bases that match TRBD1. The CDR3 has 20 residues. Germline trimming cut 0 bases from V and 1 base from J; bases unmatched to any gene: 15. Germline V gene sequence: CDR1 MGHRA, CDR2 YSYEKL. CDR3 sequence reads: CASSQDLGGRVYQSNQPQHF. CDR3 sequence (DNA): TGCGCCAGCAGCCAAGATCTAGGGGGCCGCGTATATCAGAGCAATCAGCCCCAGCATTTT.

The V gene is TRBV15, the J gene TRBJ1-2; TRBD1 is a possible D gene (5 bases). Trimming took off 2 bases at V and 9 bases at J, with 19 bases between the two ends. The CDR3 covers 15 residues. Germline CDR1 LNHNV, CDR2 YYDKDF (reference sequence). The CDR3 nucleotides are TGTGCCACCAGCAGACATTCGGGGGGGATGGTTCGCTACACCTTC. Translated, it gives CATSRHSGGMVRYTF.

V gene TRBV19 combines with J gene TRBJ2-1; 11 bases fit TRBD1. V was pared by 6 bases and J by 4 bases, with 8 bases of the junction left unmatched. CDR1 and CDR2 (germline): LNHDA, SQIVND (reference sequence). CDR3 length: 16 residues. The CDR3 DNA follows: TGTGCCAGTAGGGACAGGGGGCCGGTGGCATACAATGAGCAGTTCTTC. Translated: CASRDRGPVAYNEQFF.

This rearrangement joins TRBV19 to TRBJ2-1; 10 bases match TRBD2. CDR3 length: 16 amino acids. Germline V lookup: CDR1 LNHDA, CDR2 SQIVND (reference sequence). V dropped 6 bases and J dropped 10; count of bases not matched to a gene: 15. The CDR3 DNA follows: TGTGCCAGTAGCAAAGCGGGAGGGCCCTCAAGAGGCGAGCAGTTCTTC. Encoded protein: CASSKAGGPSRGEQFF.

In its sample, this clone was seen a few times. Other DNA sequences in the same sample also yield this CDR3. V is TRBV27 and J is TRBJ1-1; 8 bases fit TRBD1. Trimming took 5 bases from V and 10 from J; bases not matched to a gene: 9. The CDR3 has 13 residues. Germline CDR1 is MNHEY and CDR2 is SMNVEV (reference sequence). CDR3 sequence: CASSLGQGSGAFF. CDR3 coding DNA: TGTGCCAGCAGTCTCGGACAGGGAAGTGGAGCTTTCTTT.

V usage is TRBV19 and J usage is TRBJ1-4; D not certain. The CDR3 contains 14 residues. Between the trimmed V and J ends, which lost 6 bases and 0 bases, there was a span of 8 bases. Germline V lookup: CDR1 LNHDA, CDR2 SQIVND (reference sequence). CDR3 in DNA: TGTGCCAGTAGGGCCGTTGCAACTAATGAAAAACTGTTTTTT. It translates to CASRAVATNEKLFF.

This chain joins TRBV5-1 and TRBJ1-1; maybe TRBD1 (6 bases). In germline, CDR1 is SGHRS, CDR2 YFSETQ. The ends were cut back, 4 bases at V and 7 bases at J, with 20 bases in the middle. The CDR3 spans 15 residues. The CDR3 protein is CASSPGTGSGVEAFF. CDR3 DNA sequence: TGCGCCAGCAGCCCCGGGACGGGCTCAGGGGTTGAAGCTTTCTTT.

This chain connects TRBV27 to TRBJ1-6; a possible D gene is TRBD1 (5 bases). In germline, CDR1 is MNHEY, CDR2 SMNVEV (reference sequence). With 6 bases removed from V and 8 bases from J, the gap between germline ends came to 17 bases. This CDR3 has 15 amino acids. CDR3 nucleotides: TGTGCCAGCAGCTCGAGGGAGGGGCTTTATTCACCCCTCCACTTT. It codes for CASSSREGLYSPLHF.

The chain couples TRBV28 to TRBJ1-6, with a weak D call TRBD1 (5 bases). This CDR3 is 15 amino acids long. Germline V CDR1 and CDR2: MDHEN, SYDVKM. The V and J ends lost 2 bases and 10 bases respectively, with 15 bases between them. The CDR3 spells CASSLGANGRSPLHF. CDR3 DNA: TGTGCCAGCAGTTTAGGGGCAAACGGTCGCTCACCCCTCCACTTT.

V gene TRBV5-6 combines with J gene TRBJ1-1, with a tentative D call TRBD1 (6 bases). The CDR3 length is 14 residues. Deletions cut 3 bases from V and 0 bases from J, with 9 bases between. The V gene's germline CDR1 is SGHDT and CDR2 YYEEEE. Written as DNA, the CDR3 is TGTGCCAGCAGCTACGACAGGTTGAACACTGAAGCTTTCTTT. It codes for CASSYDRLNTEAFF.